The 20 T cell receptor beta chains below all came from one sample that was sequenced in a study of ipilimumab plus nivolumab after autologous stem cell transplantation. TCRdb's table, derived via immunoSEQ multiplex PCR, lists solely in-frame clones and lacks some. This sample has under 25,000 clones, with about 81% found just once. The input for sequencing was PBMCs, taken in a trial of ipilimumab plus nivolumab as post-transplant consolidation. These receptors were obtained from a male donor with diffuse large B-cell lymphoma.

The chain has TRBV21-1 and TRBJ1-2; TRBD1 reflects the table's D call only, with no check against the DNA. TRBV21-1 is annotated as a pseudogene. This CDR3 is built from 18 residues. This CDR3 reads CASSNKLGPRVPSRGYTF. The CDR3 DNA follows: TGTGCCAGCAGCAATAAACTGGGGCCTCGGGTCCCTTCTCGGGGCTACACCTTC.

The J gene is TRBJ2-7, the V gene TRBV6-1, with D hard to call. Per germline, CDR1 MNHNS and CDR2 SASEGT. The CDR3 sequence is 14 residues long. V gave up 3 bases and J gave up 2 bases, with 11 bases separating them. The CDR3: CASSDWQPTYEQYF. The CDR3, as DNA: TGTGCCAGCAGTGATTGGCAGCCAACCTACGAGCAGTACTTC.

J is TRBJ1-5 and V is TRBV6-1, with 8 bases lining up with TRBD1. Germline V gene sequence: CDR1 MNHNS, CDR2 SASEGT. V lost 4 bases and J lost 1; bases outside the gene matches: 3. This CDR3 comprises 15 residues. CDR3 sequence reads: CASSGQGRSNQPQHF. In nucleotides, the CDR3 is TGTGCCAGCAGTGGACAGGGGCGCAGCAATCAGCCCCAGCATTTT.

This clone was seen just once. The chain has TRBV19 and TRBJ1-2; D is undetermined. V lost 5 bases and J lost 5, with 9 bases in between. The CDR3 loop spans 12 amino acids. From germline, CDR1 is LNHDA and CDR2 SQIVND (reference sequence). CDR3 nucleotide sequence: TGTGCCAGTAGTGTTAGAGGTTATGGCTACACCTTC. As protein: CASSVRGYGYTF.

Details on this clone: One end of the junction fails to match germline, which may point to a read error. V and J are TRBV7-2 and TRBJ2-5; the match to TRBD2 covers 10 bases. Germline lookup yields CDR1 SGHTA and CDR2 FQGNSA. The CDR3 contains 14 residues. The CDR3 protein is CASTLAGGQETQYF. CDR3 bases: TGTGCCAGCACCTTAGCGGGGGGTCAAGAGACCCAGTACTTC. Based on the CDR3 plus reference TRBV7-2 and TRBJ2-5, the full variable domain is GAGVSQSPSNKVTEKGKDVELRCDPISGHTALYWYRQSLGQGLEFLIYFQGNSAPDKSGLPSDRFSAERTGGSVSTLTIQRTQQEDSAVYLCASTLAGGQETQYFGPGTRLLVL.

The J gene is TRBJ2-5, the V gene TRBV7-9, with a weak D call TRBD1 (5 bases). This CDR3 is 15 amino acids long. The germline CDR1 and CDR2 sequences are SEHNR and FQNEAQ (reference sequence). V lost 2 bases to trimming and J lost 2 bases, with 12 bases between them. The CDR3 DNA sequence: TGTGCCAGCAGCTTATCGAGTCCAGGGCAAGAGACCCAGTACTTC. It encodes CASSLSSPGQETQYF.

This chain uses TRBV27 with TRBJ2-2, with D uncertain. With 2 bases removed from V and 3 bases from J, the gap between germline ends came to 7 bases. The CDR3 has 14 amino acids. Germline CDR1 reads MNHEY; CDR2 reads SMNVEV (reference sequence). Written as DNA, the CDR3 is TGTGCCAGCAGTTTACTGCCCGACACCGGGGAGCTGTTTTTT. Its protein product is CASSLLPDTGELFF.

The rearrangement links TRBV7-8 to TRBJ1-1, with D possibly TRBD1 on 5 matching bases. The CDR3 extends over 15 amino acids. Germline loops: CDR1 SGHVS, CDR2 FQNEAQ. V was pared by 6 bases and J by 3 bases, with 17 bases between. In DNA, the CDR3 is TGTGCCAGCAGAGTGGACACTGGGGATTACACTGAAGCTTTCTTT. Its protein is CASRVDTGDYTEAFF.

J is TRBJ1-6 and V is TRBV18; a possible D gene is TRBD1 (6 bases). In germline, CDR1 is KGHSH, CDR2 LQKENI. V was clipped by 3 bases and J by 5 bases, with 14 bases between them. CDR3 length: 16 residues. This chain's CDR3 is CASSPSGGRNNSPLHF. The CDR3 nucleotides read TGTGCCAGCTCACCTTCGGGGGGGCGAAATAATTCACCCCTCCACTTT.

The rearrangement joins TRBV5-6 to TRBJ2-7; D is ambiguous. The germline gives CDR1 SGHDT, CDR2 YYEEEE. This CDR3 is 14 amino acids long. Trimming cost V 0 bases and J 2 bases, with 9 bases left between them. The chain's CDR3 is CASSLVIATYEQYF. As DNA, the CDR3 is TGTGCCAGCAGCTTGGTTATAGCTACCTACGAGCAGTACTTC.

CDR3 nucleotide sequence: TGCGCCAGCAGCTTAGAGGTGGCAGTGAACACTGAAGCTTTCTTT. Its translation is CASSLEVAVNTEAFF. The V call is TRBV5-1, the J call TRBJ1-1; no definite D call. Deletions cut 2 bases from V and 0 bases from J, with 11 bases between. Germline CDR1 SGHRS, CDR2 YFSETQ. This CDR3 region has 15 residues. Full variable domain (remainder filled in from reference TRBV5-1 and TRBJ1-1): KAGVTQTPRYLIKTRGQQVTLSCSPISGHRSVSWYQQTPGQGLQFLFEYFSETQRNKGNFPGRFSGRQFSNSRSEMNVSTLELGDSALYLCASSLEVAVNTEAFFGQGTRLTVV.

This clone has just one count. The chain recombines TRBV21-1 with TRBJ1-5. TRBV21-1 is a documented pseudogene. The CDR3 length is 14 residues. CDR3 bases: TGTGCCAGCGGAGGGGGTTATAGCAATCAGCCCCAGCATTTT. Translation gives CASGGGYSNQPQHF.

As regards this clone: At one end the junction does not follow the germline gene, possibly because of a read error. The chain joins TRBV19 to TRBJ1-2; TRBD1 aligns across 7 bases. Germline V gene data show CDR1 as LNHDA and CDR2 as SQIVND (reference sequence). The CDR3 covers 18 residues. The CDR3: CTSSGTGTEFAYGYGYTF. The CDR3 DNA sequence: TGTACCAGTAGTGGAACCGGGACAGAGTTTGCGTATGGCTATGGCTACACCTTC. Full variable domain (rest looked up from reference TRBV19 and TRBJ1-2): DGGITQSPKYLFRKEGQNVTLSCEQNLNHDAMYWYRQDPGQGLRLIYYSQIVNDFQKGDIAEGYSVSREKKESFPLTVTSAQKNPTAFYLCTSSGTGTEFAYGYGYTFGSGTRLTVV.

The CDR3: CASSPTGTPYYEQYF. The CDR3 DNA follows: TGTGCCAGCAGCCCAACCGGGACGCCGTACTACGAGCAGTACTTC. The chain combines TRBV11-2 with TRBJ2-7; D possibly matches TRBD1 or TRBD2 (5 bases each). The CDR3 loop spans 15 amino acids. From germline, CDR1 is SGHAT and CDR2 FQNNGV. The V and J ends lost 5 bases and 3 bases respectively, with 17 bases between them. Together with reference TRBV11-2 and TRBJ2-7, the CDR3 gives the full variable domain: EAGVAQSPRYKIIEKRQSVAFWCNPISGHATLYWYQQILGQGPKLLIQFQNNGVVDDSQLPKDRFSAERLKGVDSTLKIQPAKLEDSAVYLCASSPTGTPYYEQYFGPGTRLTVT.

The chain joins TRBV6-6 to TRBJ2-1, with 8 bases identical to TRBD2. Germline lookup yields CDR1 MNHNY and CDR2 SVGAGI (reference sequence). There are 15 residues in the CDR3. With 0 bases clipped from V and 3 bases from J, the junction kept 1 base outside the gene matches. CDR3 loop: CASSYSLAGYNEQFF. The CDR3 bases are TGTGCCAGCAGTTACTCCCTAGCGGGCTACAATGAGCAGTTCTTC.

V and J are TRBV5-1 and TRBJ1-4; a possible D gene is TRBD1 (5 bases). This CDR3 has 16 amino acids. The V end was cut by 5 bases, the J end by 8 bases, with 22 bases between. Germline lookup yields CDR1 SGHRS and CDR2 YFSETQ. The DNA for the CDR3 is TGCGCCAGCAGACCTGGGGGTACGGCTACCTGGGAAAAACTGTTTTTT. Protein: CASRPGGTATWEKLFF.

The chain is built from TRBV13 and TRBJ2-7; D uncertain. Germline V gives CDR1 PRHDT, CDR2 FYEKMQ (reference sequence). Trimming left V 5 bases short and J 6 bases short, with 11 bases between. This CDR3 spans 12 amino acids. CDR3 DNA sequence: TGTGCCAGCAGCCTCTACTACGCCGAGCAGTACTTC. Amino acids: CASSLYYAEQYF.

CDR3 amino acids: CASRDSVETQYF. The CDR3 nucleotides read TGTGCCAGCAGAGACTCGGTGGAGACCCAGTACTTC. The chain uses TRBV2 and TRBJ2-5; D gene ambiguous. Trimming removed 6 bases at V and 5 bases at J, with 10 bases between. The CDR3 extends over 12 amino acids. Germline V gives CDR1 SNHLY, CDR2 FYNNEI.

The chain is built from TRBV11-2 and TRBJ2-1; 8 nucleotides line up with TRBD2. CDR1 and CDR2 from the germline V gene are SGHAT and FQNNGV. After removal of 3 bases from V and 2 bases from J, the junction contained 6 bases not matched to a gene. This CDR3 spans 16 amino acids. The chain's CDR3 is CASSFAAGDPYNEQFF. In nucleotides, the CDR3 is TGTGCCAGCAGCTTTGCAGCGGGGGACCCCTACAATGAGCAGTTCTTC.

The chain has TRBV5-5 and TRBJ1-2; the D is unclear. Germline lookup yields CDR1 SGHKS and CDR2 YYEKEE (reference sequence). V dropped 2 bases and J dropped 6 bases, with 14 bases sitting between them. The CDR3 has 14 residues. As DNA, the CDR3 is TGTGCCAGCAGCTTTTCTAGGGAAGCTCATGGCTACACCTTC. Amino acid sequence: CASSFSREAHGYTF. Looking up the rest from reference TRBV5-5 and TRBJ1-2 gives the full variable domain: DAGVTQSPTHLIKTRGQQVTLRCSPISGHKSVSWYQQVLGQGPQFIFQYYEKEERGRGNFPDRFSARQFPNYSSELNVNALLLGDSALYLCASSFSREAHGYTFGSGTRLTVV.